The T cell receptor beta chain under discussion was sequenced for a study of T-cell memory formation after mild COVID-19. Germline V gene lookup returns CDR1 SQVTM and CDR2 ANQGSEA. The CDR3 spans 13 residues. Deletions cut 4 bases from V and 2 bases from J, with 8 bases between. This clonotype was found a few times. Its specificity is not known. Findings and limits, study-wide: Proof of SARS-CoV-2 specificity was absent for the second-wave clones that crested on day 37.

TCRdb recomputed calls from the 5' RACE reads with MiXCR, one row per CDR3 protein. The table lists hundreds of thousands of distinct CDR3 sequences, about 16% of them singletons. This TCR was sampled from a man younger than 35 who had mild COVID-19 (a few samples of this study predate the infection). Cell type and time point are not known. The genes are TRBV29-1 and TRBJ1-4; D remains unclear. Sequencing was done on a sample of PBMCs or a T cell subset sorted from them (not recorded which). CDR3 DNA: TGCAGCGTTGGGAGAAGGACTAATGAAAAACTGTTTTTT. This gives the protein CSVGRRTNEKLFF.